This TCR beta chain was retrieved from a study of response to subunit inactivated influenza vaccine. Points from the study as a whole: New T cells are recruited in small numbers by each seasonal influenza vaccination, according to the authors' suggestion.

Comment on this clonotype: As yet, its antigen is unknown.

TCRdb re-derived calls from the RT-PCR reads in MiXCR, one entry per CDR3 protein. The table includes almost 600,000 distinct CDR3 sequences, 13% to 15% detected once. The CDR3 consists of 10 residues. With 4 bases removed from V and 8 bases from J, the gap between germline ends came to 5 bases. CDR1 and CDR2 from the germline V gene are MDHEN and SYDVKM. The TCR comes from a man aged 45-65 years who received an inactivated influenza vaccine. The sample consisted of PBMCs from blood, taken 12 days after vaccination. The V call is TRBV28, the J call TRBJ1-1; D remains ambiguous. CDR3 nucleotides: TGTGCCAGCAGTTACGGGGAAGCTTTCTTT. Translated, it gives CASSYGEAFF.